This T cell receptor (beta chain) was found in a study of blood T cell repertoires in COVID-19. Sequencing was performed with immunoSEQ multiplex PCR; in TCRdb, only in-frame clones are kept and a portion is missing. The sample carries approximately 170,000 clones, approximately 84% recorded once. Trimming took 3 bases from V and 2 from J; bases not matched to a gene: 7. The CDR3 extends over 16 amino acids. CDR1 LGHDT and CDR2 YNNKEL come from the germline V gene (reference sequence). The V call is TRBV3-1 (or the pseudogene TRBV3-2), the J call TRBJ2-3; TRBD2 matches at 8 bases. This TCR came from a woman aged 25-40 years who had recovered from COVID-19. The material sequenced was PBMCs or T cells enriched from blood (not recorded which). The CDR3 spells CASSQELAGLTDTQYF. The CDR3 DNA reads as TGTGCCAGCAGCCAGGAGTTAGCGGGACTCACAGATACGCAGTATTTT.